This TCR beta chain was sequenced during a study of blood T cell repertoires in COVID-19. Study as a whole: The study drew acute and convalescent COVID-19 samples from the United States, Italy and Spain.

The protocol was immunoSEQ multiplex PCR, while the TCRdb copy is restricted to in-frame clones and leaves out a portion. Of 150,000 to 200,000 clones in the sample, 70% to 90% were seen once. This sequence originates from a woman aged 55-70 years with COVID-19, enrolled during active disease. Source material: peripheral blood.

CDR3 sequence reads: CASSYYTSGSFQETQYF. The CDR3 nucleotides read TGTGCCAGCAGTTACTATACTAGCGGGAGTTTTCAAGAGACCCAGTACTTC. This chain uses TRBV6-2 or TRBV6-3 with TRBJ2-5; 11 nucleotides agree with TRBD2. The trim removed 1 base at V and 2 bases at J, leaving 6 bases unmatched. The CDR3 length is 17 residues. CDR1 is MNHEY and CDR2 is SVGEGT in the germline V gene.